The next 5 T cell receptor beta chains were all read from a single sample in a study of cytomegalovirus exposure and HLA in healthy donors. The study ran its PCR with 60 Vbeta and 13 Jbeta primers. Using immunoSEQ multiplex PCR, the repertoire was profiled, and TCRdb retains in-frame clones only, with some absent. Of under 200,000 clones in the sample, 73% are singletons; the top ten hold over 1.5%. Sequencing used PBMCs. Receptor source: a woman aged 25 to 39 in good health and CMV-seronegative.

This clone was counted a single time. The genes are TRBV7-6 and TRBJ2-7, with 9 bases that match TRBD1. The CDR3 is 15 residues long. The germline CDR1 and CDR2 sequences are SGHVS and FNYEAQ. Trimming removed 5 bases from V and 1 base from J; junction bases left unmatched: 6. For the CDR3, the DNA is TGTGCCAGCAGCCGGAAGACAGGGGGGTCCTACGAGCAGTACTTC. It codes for CASSRKTGGSYEQYF.

J is TRBJ2-1 and V is TRBV5-1, with 11 nucleotides matching TRBD2. In germline, CDR1 is SGHRS, CDR2 YFSETQ. The junction had 4 bases not matched to a gene; V was cut back by 5 bases and J by 6 bases. CDR3 length: 14 amino acids. The CDR3 DNA follows: TGCGCCAGCAGACCCGGACTAGCGGGCAATGAGCAGTTCTTC. It codes for CASRPGLAGNEQFF.

There are a few counts of this clone. This chain uses TRBV12-5 with TRBJ1-5; TRBD1 aligns across 8 bases. This CDR3 spans 15 amino acids. Trimming took 6 bases from V and 1 from J; bases not matched to a gene: 5. Germline values: CDR1 LGHNT, CDR2 FRNRAP. Here the CDR3 DNA reads TGTGCTAGTGGAACCGGACAGGGCAGCAATCAGCCCCAGCATTTT. It specifies CASGTGQGSNQPQHF.

This clone was recorded a few times. CDR3 DNA sequence: TGTGCCACCAGCAGAAAGGGCGGGAGGGCGATGATAGATACGCAGTATTTT. This translates into CATSRKGGRAMIDTQYF. The chain carries TRBV15 and TRBJ2-3; 9 bases fit TRBD2. The CDR3 extends over 17 amino acids. The junction had 11 bases not matched to a gene; V was cut back by 2 bases and J by 5 bases. Germline V gene sequence: CDR1 LNHNV, CDR2 YYDKDF (reference sequence).

The rearrangement links TRBV10-3 to TRBJ2-5, with D maybe TRBD1 (6 bases). Trimming stripped 4 bases from V and 4 bases from J, with 13 bases between. Germline values: CDR1 ENHRY, CDR2 SYGVKD. The CDR3 covers 14 residues. The CDR3 here is CAISAGPRGETQYF. The CDR3 DNA sequence: TGTGCCATCAGTGCCGGGCCCAGGGGAGAGACCCAGTACTTC.